This T cell receptor (beta chain) was identified in a study of shared clonotypes between healthy human individuals. Study as a whole: The donors, a couple of women and a few men, were aged 18 to 49.

TCRdb's table, derived via immunoSEQ multiplex PCR, lists solely in-frame clones and lacks some. The sample shows 530,000 or so clones, 60% to 80% of them seen only once. CDR1 MNHEY and CDR2 SVGAGI come from the germline V gene. This CDR3 is 14 amino acids long. V lost 2 bases to trimming and J lost 8 bases, with 15 bases between them. The material sequenced was PBMCs. This receptor was taken from a woman aged 40 to 49 in good health. Some clones in this sample may be carry-over from other donors' samples. V usage is TRBV6-5 and J usage is TRBJ1-2, with a possible D match to TRBD1 (6 bases). For the CDR3, the DNA is TGTGCCAGCAGTTACGGCAGGGGTCAGAGGGGCTACACCTTC. It codes for CASSYGRGQRGYTF.